These 22 T cell receptor beta chains originate from one sample sequenced in a study of blood T cell repertoires in COVID-19. Clones were sequenced by immunoSEQ multiplex PCR, and TCRdb holds only the in-frame ones, with some missing. This repertoire shows 300,000 to 400,000 clones, 75% to 90% found once; its top ten account for over 4.5%. Material: PBMCs or T cells enriched from blood (not recorded which). These receptors all stem from a young man who had recovered from COVID-19.

V is TRBV5-6 and J is TRBJ2-7; possible D gene TRBD1, 6 bases. Germline lookup yields CDR1 SGHDT and CDR2 YYEEEE. The CDR3 runs to 12 residues. V shed 5 bases and J shed 4 bases, with 10 bases lying between them. The CDR3 here is CASSRDIYEQYF. Here the CDR3 DNA reads TGTGCCAGCAGTCGGGACATTTACGAGCAGTACTTC.

The rearrangement uses TRBV5-1 and TRBJ2-1, with D possibly matching TRBD2 (5 bases). The CDR3 is 12 residues long. Trimming left V 4 bases short and J 9 bases short, with 11 bases between. Germline values: CDR1 SGHRS, CDR2 YFSETQ. The CDR3 bases are TGCGCCAGCAGCGTAACTAGTCTTGAGCAGTTCTTC. Translated, it gives CASSVTSLEQFF.

This clone was observed a few times. The chain employs TRBV5-1 and TRBJ1-2; 7 bases fit TRBD1. V dropped 2 bases and J dropped 7; count of bases not matched to a gene: 5. Germline CDR1 SGHRS, CDR2 YFSETQ. This CDR3 comprises 13 residues. Written as DNA, the CDR3 is TGCGCCAGCAGCTTTGAGACAGGGCTTGGCTACACCTTC. This encodes CASSFETGLGYTF.

The rearrangement uses TRBV10-3 and TRBJ1-1; perhaps TRBD1 as D (5 bases). The germline V and J ends were trimmed by 2 bases and 3 bases, with 10 bases remaining between them. Germline V gene lookup returns CDR1 ENHRY and CDR2 SYGVKD. The length of the CDR3 is 14 residues. CDR3 residues: CAISERVGDTEAFF. Here the CDR3 DNA reads TGTGCCATCAGTGAGCGGGTAGGGGACACTGAAGCTTTCTTT.

This sequence joins TRBV9 and TRBJ2-2; maybe TRBD1 (5 bases). This CDR3 has 16 amino acids. V shed 3 bases and J shed 5 bases, with 17 bases lying between them. Germline V gene data show CDR1 as SGDLS and CDR2 as YYNGEE. CDR3 amino acids: CASSESRTRNTGELFF. The CDR3, as DNA: TGTGCCAGCAGCGAGAGTAGGACACGAAATACCGGGGAGCTGTTTTTT.

The chain recombines TRBV24-1 with TRBJ2-2; 7 bases are shared with TRBD1. The germline gives CDR1 KGHDR, CDR2 SFDVKD. Trimming removed 2 bases from V and 2 bases from J; junction bases left unmatched: 4. The CDR3 loop spans 16 amino acids. The CDR3 bases are TGTGCCACCAGTGATTGGGGGACAGCAAACACCGGGGAGCTGTTTTTT. Amino acid sequence: CATSDWGTANTGELFF.

The rearrangement uses TRBV5-1 and TRBJ2-3; TRBD1 is a possible D gene (5 bases). V was trimmed by 2 bases and J by 1 base, leaving 8 bases between them. The germline CDR1 and CDR2 sequences are SGHRS and YFSETQ. The CDR3 runs 14 residues. CDR3 nucleotides: TGCGCCAGCAGCTTAGGGGATGGCACAGATACGCAGTATTTT. This encodes CASSLGDGTDTQYF.

This sequence joins TRBV11-2 and TRBJ2-5; D is unresolved. V shed 8 bases and J shed 4 bases, with 17 bases lying between them. This CDR3 is 14 amino acids long. The germline V gene encodes CDR1 SGHAT and CDR2 FQNNGV. Here the CDR3 DNA reads TGTGCCAGCCCAGCGCCTCCGCCGTCAGAGACCCAGTACTTC. Residues: CASPAPPPSETQYF. The full variable domain, rest sourced from reference TRBV11-2 and TRBJ2-5, is EAGVAQSPRYKIIEKRQSVAFWCNPISGHATLYWYQQILGQGPKLLIQFQNNGVVDDSQLPKDRFSAERLKGVDSTLKIQPAKLEDSAVYLCASPAPPPSETQYFGPGTRLLVL.

The V and J genes are TRBV4-2 and TRBJ2-1; 7 bases are shared with TRBD2. The CDR3 covers 18 residues. Germline V gene lookup returns CDR1 LGHNA and CDR2 YNFKEQ. The J segment lost 0 bases and the V segment lost 0 bases, leaving 8 bases of the junction unmatched. For the CDR3, the DNA is TGTGCCAGCAGCCAAGAAGGAGCGGGGCTGAGCTCCTACAATGAGCAGTTCTTC. Translation: CASSQEGAGLSSYNEQFF.

The CDR3 bases are TGTGCCAGCAGTTTACAAGGAGGGAGTGAAAAACTGTTTTTT. Translated, it gives CASSLQGGSEKLFF. This rearrangement joins TRBV28 to TRBJ1-4, with D unclear. CDR3 length equals 14 residues. V lost 2 bases, J lost 7 bases, and 11 bases lay in between. Germline V CDR1 and CDR2: MDHEN, SYDVKM.

The chain carries TRBV7-8 and TRBJ2-7; 8 bases line up with TRBD1. The CDR3 length is 12 residues. Germline V gene sequence: CDR1 SGHVS, CDR2 FQNEAQ. The V segment lost 5 bases and the J segment 11 bases; nucleotides outside the gene matches: 8. The CDR3 reads CASSPGQGGEYF. In DNA, the CDR3 is TGTGCCAGCAGCCCAGGACAGGGCGGGGAGTACTTC.

The chain carries TRBV12-5 and TRBJ2-5; TRBD2 might be the D (5 bases). Trimming left V 1 base short and J 5 bases short, with 14 bases between. The CDR3 is made up of 15 amino acids. Looked up from germline, CDR1 is LGHNT and CDR2 is FRNRAP. The CDR3 here is CASGLDGIVAETQYF. CDR3 in DNA: TGTGCTAGTGGTTTGGACGGGATAGTTGCTGAGACCCAGTACTTC.

The chain's CDR3 is CASSAGTGVHTDTQYF. The DNA of the CDR3 is TGTGCCAGCAGCGCCGGGACAGGGGTGCACACAGATACGCAGTATTTT. The chain carries TRBV9 and TRBJ2-3, with TRBD1 matching over 10 bases. Germline assignment: CDR1 SGDLS and CDR2 YYNGEE. V lost 3 bases and J lost 2; bases outside the gene matches: 6. The CDR3 is 16 amino acids.

As regards this clone: The same CDR3 is also encoded by other DNA sequences in this sample. The chain employs TRBV3-1 (or the pseudogene TRBV3-2) and TRBJ2-7, with D unresolved. The CDR3 totals 13 residues. From germline, CDR1 is LGHDT and CDR2 YNNKEL (reference sequence). The V end lost 1 base, the J end lost 3 bases, and 7 bases lay between the germline ends. CDR3 protein: CASSQGTVYEQYF. CDR3 sequence (DNA): TGTGCCAGCAGCCAAGGCACTGTCTACGAGCAGTACTTC.

The chain recombines TRBV9 with TRBJ2-7; 9 bases line up with TRBD1. Trimming at V came to 3 bases and at J to 6 bases, leaving 7 bases not matched to a gene. The CDR3 has 14 amino acids. Germline assignment: CDR1 SGDLS and CDR2 YYNGEE. CDR3 residues: CASSASGTGFEQYF. CDR3 DNA sequence: TGTGCCAGCAGCGCTTCCGGGACAGGGTTCGAGCAGTACTTC.

The chain recombines TRBV25-1 with TRBJ2-2, with D possibly matching TRBD1 (6 bases). Germline assignment: CDR1 MGHDK and CDR2 SYGVNS. The V end was cut by 2 bases, the J end by 5 bases, with 9 bases between. The CDR3 length is 14 residues. CDR3 in amino acids: CASSEDRLTGELFF. CDR3 DNA sequence: TGTGCCAGCAGTGAAGACAGGTTGACCGGGGAGCTGTTTTTT.

The count of this clone is one. The chain recombines TRBV5-4 with TRBJ1-4, with TRBD1 matching 10 bases. Germline V CDR1 and CDR2: SGHNT, YYREEE (reference sequence). The CDR3 consists of 15 residues. Losses at the gene ends were 1 base for V and 11 bases for J; bases not matched to a gene: 8. The CDR3 reads CASSLRGTGAEKLFF. CDR3 bases: TGTGCCAGCAGCTTGCGAGGGACAGGGGCGGAGAAACTGTTTTTT.

V gene TRBV3-1 (or the pseudogene TRBV3-2) combines with J gene TRBJ2-5; no definite D call. With 0 bases removed from V and 3 bases from J, the gap between germline ends came to 14 bases. This CDR3 contains 16 residues. Germline assignment: CDR1 LGHDT and CDR2 YNNKEL (reference sequence). The CDR3 sequence is CASSQDPEIAEETQYF. CDR3 sequence (DNA): TGTGCCAGCAGCCAAGATCCGGAGATTGCCGAAGAGACCCAGTACTTC.

The chain combines TRBV5-1 with TRBJ1-4, with a weak D call TRBD1 (6 bases). The V and J ends lost 0 bases and 3 bases respectively, with 12 bases between them. This CDR3 contains 16 residues. The V gene's germline CDR1 is SGHRS and CDR2 YFSETQ. The CDR3 coding sequence is TGCGCCAGCAGCTTGGCAGGGGTGATCTCTAATGAAAAACTGTTTTTT. Translation: CASSLAGVISNEKLFF.

The rearrangement uses TRBV7-9 and TRBJ2-5; possibly TRBD2 for D (5 bases). The germline gives CDR1 SEHNR, CDR2 FQNEAQ (reference sequence). The CDR3 is 14 residues long. The V and J ends lost 5 bases and 2 bases respectively, with 12 bases between them. The CDR3 here is CASSPRRGQETQYF. CDR3 nucleotides: TGTGCCAGCAGCCCCCGACGGGGTCAAGAGACCCAGTACTTC.

The chain carries TRBV3-1 (or the pseudogene TRBV3-2) and TRBJ2-2; 11 bases line up with TRBD2. J gave up 7 bases and V 4 bases, and 5 bases lay outside the gene matches. CDR1 is LGHDT, CDR2 YNNKEL, per germline (reference sequence). CDR3 length equals 15 residues. The CDR3 sequence: CASSLAGGRHGELFF. For the CDR3, the DNA is TGTGCCAGCAGCCTAGCGGGGGGGAGGCACGGGGAGCTGTTTTTT.

On this clone: This sample also contains other DNA sequences that code for the same CDR3. The J gene is TRBJ1-6, the V gene TRBV5-1; unclear D gene. The CDR3 extends over 15 amino acids. The V end was cut by 0 bases, the J end by 0 bases, with 4 bases between. Germline V CDR1 and CDR2: SGHRS, YFSETQ. The CDR3 protein is CASSLGSSYNSPLHF. The CDR3 DNA reads as TGCGCCAGCAGCTTGGGCAGCTCCTATAATTCACCCCTCCACTTT.